Each of the 16 T cell receptor beta chains below was sequenced from the same sample in a study of blood T cell repertoires in COVID-19. This table comes from immunoSEQ multiplex PCR, and its TCRdb copy is limited to in-frame clones, with some not included. The data contain about 60,000 clones, approximately 84% of them singletons. Input material: peripheral blood. The receptors were gathered from a man aged 55 to 70 with acute or convalescent COVID-19.

The CDR3 region has the DNA TGTGCCAGCAGTTTCTCCGGGACAGCTACTGGCTACACCTTC. It yields the protein CASSFSGTATGYTF. The J gene is TRBJ1-2, the V gene TRBV27, with 7 bases identical to TRBD1. J lost 7 bases, V lost 3 bases, and 8 bases had no gene match. Germline V CDR1 and CDR2: MNHEY, SMNVEV (reference sequence). This CDR3 spans 14 amino acids.

The V call is TRBV2, the J call TRBJ2-1, with TRBD2 as a possible D gene (7 bases). The V end lost 2 bases, the J end lost 3 bases, and 14 bases lay between the germline ends. This CDR3 has 16 amino acids. Germline V CDR1 and CDR2: SNHLY, FYNNEI. This CDR3 is CASSEFAGARYNEQFF. In nucleotides, the CDR3 is TGTGCCAGCAGTGAATTCGCGGGGGCCCGCTACAATGAGCAGTTCTTC.

The chain's CDR3 is CASSVGRASGNTIYF. CDR3 nucleotides: TGTGCCAGTAGTGTCGGGAGAGCGTCTGGAAACACCATATATTTT. The gene calls are TRBV19 and TRBJ1-3; D uncertain. The CDR3 covers 15 residues. Germline V gives CDR1 LNHDA, CDR2 SQIVND (reference sequence). V lost 5 bases to trimming and J lost 1 base, with 12 bases between them.

The V call is TRBV28, the J call TRBJ1-1, with D uncertain. Germline CDR1 reads MDHEN; CDR2 reads SYDVKM. This CDR3 has 12 residues. Trimming shortened V by 6 bases and J by 5 bases, and 10 bases separated the two germline ends. The DNA for the CDR3 is TGTGCCAGCAGACCGACAAGGACTGAAGCTTTCTTT. Translating gives CASRPTRTEAFF. The whole variable domain, filled in from reference TRBV28 and TRBJ1-1, reads DVKVTQSSRYLVKRTGEKVFLECVQDMDHENMFWYRQDPGLGLRLIYFSYDVKMKEKGDIPEGYSVSREKKERFSLILESASTNQTSMYLCASRPTRTEAFFGQGTRLTVV.

The chain links TRBV19 to TRBJ2-7, with no clear D. V lost 4 bases and J 2 bases, leaving 12 bases between the germline ends. This CDR3 spans 14 amino acids. From germline, CDR1 is LNHDA and CDR2 SQIVND (reference sequence). For the CDR3, the DNA is TGTGCCAGTAGTACGAAACTTATTGCCTACGAGCAGTACTTC. This gives the protein CASSTKLIAYEQYF.

This sequence joins TRBV4-1 and TRBJ1-4; D remains ambiguous. CDR3 size: 15 residues. The germline V gene has CDR1 MGHRA and CDR2 YSYEKL. V shed 5 bases and J shed 0 bases, with 10 bases lying between them. CDR3 coding DNA: TGCGCCAGCAGCGGACGGGGTGCAACTAATGAAAAACTGTTTTTT. This encodes CASSGRGATNEKLFF.

The chain employs TRBV7-2 and TRBJ2-3; no definite D call. V lost 1 base and J lost 2, with 7 bases in between. Looked up from germline, CDR1 is SGHTA and CDR2 is FQGNSA. The CDR3 has 14 amino acids. The CDR3 nucleotides are TGTGCCAGCAGCTTAGGGTTGGCCACAGATACGCAGTATTTT. Translation gives CASSLGLATDTQYF.

This clone has only one observation. The chain employs TRBV30 and TRBJ2-3; D unclear. The V gene lost 0 bases and the J gene lost 2 bases, with 6 bases spanning the gap. Germline V gene sequence: CDR1 GTSNPN, CDR2 SVGIG (reference sequence). The CDR3 spans 13 residues. The CDR3 is CAWSVLSTDTQYF. In nucleotides, the CDR3 is TGTGCCTGGAGTGTACTATCCACAGATACGCAGTATTTT.

The chain recombines TRBV2 with TRBJ1-1, with 10 bases that match TRBD1. The CDR3 is 15 amino acids. Germline loops: CDR1 SNHLY, CDR2 FYNNEI. The V segment lost 11 bases and the J segment 1 base; nucleotides outside the gene matches: 10. The CDR3 here is CASSRDRGENTEAFF. In DNA, the CDR3 is TGTGCCTCCTCCCGGGACAGGGGTGAGAACACTGAAGCTTTCTTT.

The CDR3 here is CAISELAGDNEQFF. Here the CDR3 DNA reads TGTGCCATCAGTGAGCTAGCGGGGGACAATGAGCAGTTCTTC. The V gene is TRBV10-3, the J gene TRBJ2-1; TRBD2 agrees at 10 bases. CDR3 size: 14 residues. J gave up 5 bases and V 2 bases, and 0 bases lay outside the gene matches. Germline assignment: CDR1 ENHRY and CDR2 SYGVKD.

The V and J genes are TRBV2 and TRBJ1-4; 8 bases fit TRBD1. Unmatched junction bases numbered 7, after V lost 7 bases and J lost 0 bases. The CDR3 has 16 amino acids. Germline CDR1 and CDR2: SNHLY and FYNNEI. The CDR3 sequence is CASIRNRGTTNEKLFF. CDR3 sequence (DNA): TGTGCCAGCATACGGAACAGGGGGACAACTAATGAAAAACTGTTTTTT. The full variable domain, with the rest looked up from reference TRBV2 and TRBJ1-4, is EPEVTQTPSHQVTQMGQEVILRCVPISNHLYFYWYRQILGQKVEFLVSFYNNEISEKSEIFDDQFSVERPDGSNFTLKIRSTKLEDSAMYFCASIRNRGTTNEKLFFGSGTQLSVL.

This clone was recorded a few times. The chain carries TRBV25-1 and TRBJ1-3; D is ambiguous. Germline V gene sequence: CDR1 MGHDK, CDR2 SYGVNS. This CDR3 comprises 13 residues. V was cut by 5 bases and J by 4 bases, with 9 bases left in between. The DNA of the CDR3 is TGTGCCAGCAGTTTACCCGGGGGAAACACCATATATTTT. This gives the protein CASSLPGGNTIYF.

The sample holds a few counts of this clone. The chain uses TRBV11-2 and TRBJ1-4; 7 bases line up with TRBD1. The germline gives CDR1 SGHAT, CDR2 FQNNGV. The CDR3 loop spans 16 amino acids. V gave up 5 bases and J gave up 4 bases; unmatched junction bases: 10. Written as DNA, the CDR3 is TGTGCCAGCAGCCAGCGTACAGGGGCCAATAATGAAAAACTGTTTTTT. This translates into CASSQRTGANNEKLFF.

The V call is TRBV24-1, the J call TRBJ2-2; D is perhaps TRBD2 (5 bases). The length of the CDR3 is 16 residues. Germline-derived CDR1 and CDR2 are KGHDR and SFDVKD. V was trimmed by 2 bases and J by 3 bases, leaving 12 bases between them. The CDR3 sequence is CATSDYRGMDTGELFF. CDR3 coding DNA: TGTGCCACCAGTGATTACAGAGGGATGGACACCGGGGAGCTGTTTTTT.

The chain recombines TRBV28 with TRBJ2-7, with TRBD1 identical over 10 bases. Germline CDR1 reads MDHEN; CDR2 reads SYDVKM. Trimming at V came to 10 bases and at J to 3 bases, leaving 12 bases not matched to a gene. This CDR3 region has 15 residues. In DNA form, the CDR3 reads TGTGCCACCAAAGAGCCGGGACAGGGGCTCTACGAGCAGTACTTC. It encodes CATKEPGQGLYEQYF.

This chain joins TRBV28 and TRBJ1-1; TRBD1 might be the D (5 bases). Trimming left V 8 bases short and J 1 base short, with 29 bases between. The germline CDR1 and CDR2 sequences are MDHEN and SYDVKM. The CDR3 is 19 amino acids. CDR3 nucleotides: TGTGCCAGCGCCTACCCATCCCGGTCCGGGGGGTGGTGGAACACTGAAGCTTTCTTT. Translation: CASAYPSRSGGWWNTEAFF.